The present T cell receptor beta chain was sequenced within a study of T-cell reconstitution after alpha-beta-depleted transplantation in children (dated by TCRdb to about 2016). Notes on the research overall: T-cell immune reconstitution after TCRalphabeta/CD19-depleted allogeneic hematopoietic cell transplantation in children was quantitatively tracked in the study by means of TCR repertoire profiling. Study-wide conclusions, independent of this receptor: The frequencies of hyperexpanded clones fell over the following months, and after one year, T-cell counts and TCRbeta diversity were mostly attributed to newly produced T cells. In some patients, high TCRbeta diversity at day 60 was attributed to recipient T cells and intrathymic progenitors that had survived conditioning. The apparently early alphabetaT-cell count recovery about two months after transplant was reportedly dependent on only several hundred rapidly expanded clones derived from non-depleted graft cells.

This clonotype was observed at least ten times. Its antigen is not yet known. Per-nucleotide qualities are absent, and no much larger clonotype sits a single base away. Library creation used PCR. Instrument used: Illumina HiSeq 2500. Molecular barcoding was employed in the preparation of TCR libraries, with unique molecular identifiers being used to normalize TCRbeta repertoire quantification. In-frame beta chains were kept once TCRdb had trimmed the public reads at Q25 with fastp and called clones with MiXCR. For every CDR3 protein sequence, its rows merge into one entry that carries the most common genes and DNA. This sample is represented by about 900,000 distinct CDR3 sequences; 25% to 35% of them were singletons. The ten largest clones represent around 30% of the sample. Interpreted using the paper, the treatment or condition label stands for: allogeneic hematopoietic cell transplantation with graft depleted of TCRalphabeta T cells and CD19 B cells. The transplant recipients were children given TCRalphabeta/CD19-depleted allogeneic hematopoietic cell grafts.

CDR1 SEHNR and CDR2 FQNEAQ are derived from the germline V gene (reference sequence). Deletion took 3 bases off V and 2 bases off J, with a span of 14 bases between the germline ends. The CDR3 numbers 15 residues from cysteine through phenylalanine. CDR3 DNA only is kept here, 45 bases in frame from base 1. This specimen was PBMCs, mostly from graft donor cells, taken 360 days after TCRalphabeta/CD19-depleted stem cell transplant. Recombination linked TRBV7-9 to TRBJ2-7; a tentative D match to TRBD2 spans 5 bases. The TCR sequence derives from a boy less than two years old who had a stem cell transplant for SCID, so the T cells may come from the graft donor. The CDR3 in this case is CASSFPARGPYEQYF. The DNA is TGTGCCAGCAGCTTCCCGGCTCGGGGTCCCTACGAGCAGTACTTC.